The clone carrying this TCR beta chain has at least ten counts. Its specificity is not known. Amplification of TCR beta CDR3 regions was performed using RNA transcripts as template. The study used the HTBI primer set for a first-round RT-PCR of the TCR CDR3. TCRdb passed the multiplex PCR reads through MiXCR, listing each CDR3 protein once. This repertoire shows hundreds of thousands of distinct CDR3 sequences, 18% found once; its top ten account for 15% to 20%. The sample comes from a study of T cells in Graves' hyperthyroidism and ophthalmopathy. Across the whole study: Peripheral blood was secured at the point of initial diagnosis, before any treatment.

It was less than 13 ml of fresh peripheral blood that supplied the PBMCs. The CDR3 is 16 amino acids. The V end was cut by 0 bases, the J end by 4 bases, with 15 bases between. Germline V CDR1 and CDR2: LGHDT, YNNKEL (reference sequence). Study-wide points: Most clonotypes expanded in the thyroid (above 0.001) were also present in blood. In simple terms, a model built on 13 V-J features told ophthalmopathy apart from stable hyperthyroidism.

The sample taken for sequencing was blood. This sequence originates from a woman in her fifties or sixties with Graves' hyperthyroidism that later progressed to Graves' ophthalmopathy. V is TRBV3-1 and J is TRBJ1-1; D remains ambiguous. This CDR3 reads CASSQDLVRLSTEAFF. CDR3 bases: TGTGCCAGCAGCCAAGATCTCGTCAGGCTCAGCACTGAAGCTTTCTTT.